The 11 T cell receptor beta chains presented below share a single source sample, sequenced in a study of T cell changes during pregnancy in multiple sclerosis. Here immunoSEQ multiplex PCR was the method, and the copy in TCRdb shows in-frame clones only, minus some. The sample shows about 63,000 clones, 80% to 95% of them seen only once. Sequences were derived from CD8+ T cells from peripheral blood mononuclear cells, sampled in the second trimester of pregnancy. The receptors were gathered from a female donor with multiple sclerosis, enrolled in a pregnancy study.

The chain has TRBV7-9 and TRBJ2-3, with D uncertain. CDR1 is SEHNR, CDR2 FQNEAQ, per germline (reference sequence). The CDR3 covers 12 residues. Deletions cut 3 bases from V and 4 bases from J, with 5 bases between. The CDR3: CASSLASDTQYF. CDR3 nucleotide sequence: TGTGCCAGCAGCTTGGCATCAGATACGCAGTATTTT.

V gene TRBV4-3 combines with J gene TRBJ1-1; D might be TRBD1 (6 bases). Germline V lookup: CDR1 LGHNA, CDR2 YSLEER. Trimming shortened V by 3 bases and J by 1 base, and 6 bases separated the two germline ends. The length of the CDR3 is 13 residues. In DNA form, the CDR3 reads TGCGCCAGCAGCCAGGGACAGAACACTGAAGCTTTCTTT. It codes for CASSQGQNTEAFF.

V is TRBV27 and J is TRBJ2-1; tentatively, D is TRBD1 (6 bases). This CDR3 spans 17 amino acids. The germline CDR1 and CDR2 sequences are MNHEY and SMNVEV (reference sequence). V lost 1 base and J 2 bases, leaving 15 bases between the germline ends. The CDR3 reads CASSLYPRDKAYNEQFF. The DNA of the CDR3 is TGTGCCAGCAGTTTATACCCCCGGGACAAGGCCTACAATGAGCAGTTCTTC.

The chain couples TRBV27 to TRBJ2-7; 8 positions match TRBD2. CDR3 size: 14 residues. Germline V lookup: CDR1 MNHEY, CDR2 SMNVEV (reference sequence). The V segment lost 3 bases and the J segment 0 bases; nucleotides outside the gene matches: 1. CDR3 sequence reads: CASSFAGGSYEQYF. The CDR3 region has the DNA TGTGCCAGCAGTTTCGCGGGGGGCTCCTACGAGCAGTACTTC.

This clone was observed once. The chain is built from TRBV27 and TRBJ2-6; TRBD1 is a possible D gene (5 bases). CDR1 and CDR2 from the germline V gene are MNHEY and SMNVEV (reference sequence). The CDR3 is 20 residues long. V lost 2 bases and J 2 bases, leaving 22 bases between the germline ends. CDR3: CASSLKRGARVGPGANVLTF. DNA for the CDR3: TGTGCCAGCAGTTTAAAAAGGGGCGCCAGGGTAGGACCTGGGGCCAACGTCCTGACTTTC. The whole variable domain, filled in from reference TRBV27 and TRBJ2-6, reads EAQVTQNPRYLITVTGKKLTVTCSQNMNHEYMSWYRQDPGLGLRQIYYSMNVEVTDKGDVPEGYKVSRKEKRNFPLILESPSPNQTSLYFCASSLKRGARVGPGANVLTFGAGSRLTVL.

J is TRBJ2-1 and V is TRBV5-6, with 8 bases fitting TRBD2. There are 14 residues in the CDR3. Trimming cost V 2 bases and J 4 bases; bases outside gene matches: 2. Germline-derived CDR1 and CDR2 are SGHDT and YYEEEE. CDR3 sequence reads: CASSFERGYNEQFF. CDR3 bases: TGTGCCAGCAGCTTTGAGCGGGGGTACAATGAGCAGTTCTTC.

The chain is built from TRBV27 and TRBJ2-7; D might be TRBD1 (6 bases). The length of the CDR3 is 15 residues. Trimming removed 4 bases from V and 5 bases from J, with 18 bases in between. Germline values: CDR1 MNHEY, CDR2 SMNVEV (reference sequence). The CDR3: CASSSLGTIENEQYF. The CDR3 nucleotides are TGTGCCAGCAGTTCCCTGGGGACAATTGAAAACGAGCAGTACTTC.

On this clone itself: Mismatch with germline at one junction end may stem from a read error. The chain combines TRBV7-2 with TRBJ1-1, with D perhaps TRBD1 (6 bases). Per germline, CDR1 SGHTA and CDR2 FQGNSA. This CDR3 is 15 amino acids long. The CDR3 loop reads CASSLVRQGPRVRLF. CDR3 DNA: TGTGCCAGCAGCTTAGTACGTCAGGGGCCCCGCGTTCGTCTCTTT.

Details on this clone: A junction boundary mismatches the germline segment, possibly from a read error. The V gene is TRBV2, the J gene TRBJ2-1; 10 nucleotides agree with TRBD2. Per germline, CDR1 SNHLY and CDR2 FYNNEI. CDR3 length equals 15 residues. CDR3 sequence (DNA): TGTGCCAGAAGTGAGGGTAGCGGGAGGTTGAATGAGCAGTTCTTC. This sequence encodes CARSEGSGRLNEQFF.

This clone is a singleton in its sample. The J gene is TRBJ2-5, the V gene TRBV13; 7 nucleotides agree with TRBD1. The V segment lost 0 bases and the J segment 5 bases; nucleotides outside the gene matches: 0. This CDR3 region has 13 residues. Germline V CDR1 and CDR2: PRHDT, FYEKMQ (reference sequence). CDR3 DNA: TGTGCCAGCAGCTTAGGCAGGGGGGAGACCCAGTACTTC. This codes for CASSLGRGETQYF.

This clone has just one count. The rearrangement links TRBV10-3 to TRBJ2-1; TRBD2 aligns across 8 bases. Germline V gene lookup returns CDR1 ENHRY and CDR2 SYGVKD. V lost 11 bases and J lost 2; bases outside the gene matches: 5. The CDR3 spans 13 residues. The CDR3 spells CAPGLATYNEQFF. The CDR3 bases are TGTGCCCCCGGACTAGCCACCTACAATGAGCAGTTCTTC.